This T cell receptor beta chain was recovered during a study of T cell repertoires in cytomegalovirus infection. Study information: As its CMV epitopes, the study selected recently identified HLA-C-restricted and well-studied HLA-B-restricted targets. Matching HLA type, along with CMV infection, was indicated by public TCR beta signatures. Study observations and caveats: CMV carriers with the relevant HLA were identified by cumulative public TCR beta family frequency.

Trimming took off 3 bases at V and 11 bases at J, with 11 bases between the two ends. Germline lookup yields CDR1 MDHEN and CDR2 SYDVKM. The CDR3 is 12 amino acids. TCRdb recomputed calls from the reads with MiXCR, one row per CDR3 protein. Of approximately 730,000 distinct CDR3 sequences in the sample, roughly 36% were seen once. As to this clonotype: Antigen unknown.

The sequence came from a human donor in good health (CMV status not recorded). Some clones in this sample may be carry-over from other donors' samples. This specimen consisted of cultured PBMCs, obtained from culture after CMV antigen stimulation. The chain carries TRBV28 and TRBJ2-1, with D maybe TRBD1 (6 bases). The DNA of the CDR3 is TGTGCCAGCAGTTTCGACCGGGACAAGCAGTTCTTC. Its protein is CASSFDRDKQFF.